This record covers a single TCR beta chain. Clones were sequenced by immunoSEQ multiplex PCR, and TCRdb holds only the in-frame ones, with some missing. The profile covers 150,000 to 200,000 clones, with around 88% appearing a single time and over 1.5% taken by the ten largest. This sample is drawn from a study of control samples from healthy donors and cancer patients. The TCR was taken from a man between 18 and 29 years old in good health. The specimen was blood.

CDR3 amino acids: CASSSSGVGETQYF. CDR3 DNA sequence: TGTGCCAGCAGCTCCAGCGGGGTTGGCGAGACCCAGTACTTC. The V call is TRBV7-2, the J call TRBJ2-5, with 7 bases matching TRBD2. This CDR3 spans 14 amino acids. Looked up from germline, CDR1 is SGHTA and CDR2 is FQGNSA. The trim removed 4 bases at V and 5 bases at J, leaving 7 bases unmatched.